The following is a T cell receptor (beta chain) sequence with its context. Its antigen remains unidentified. The sample holds no much larger clone one base away, and base qualities are not on file. The receptor library was made with 5' RACE. The run used an Illumina HiSeq 2500. A second PCR of roughly 7 to 11 cycles was run with a J-beta primer mix and a sample-barcoded 5' primer. A unique molecular identifier was introduced onto each TCR beta cDNA molecule by a template-switch 5' adaptor carrying 12 random nucleotides. At least 3 million CDR3-containing paired-end reads were obtained from each sample. First-strand cDNA synthesis was performed from all RNA using the Mint cDNA synthesis kit, with priming by a TRBC-specific oligonucleotide. Following uracil-DNA glycosylase treatment, a first 18-cycle PCR with universal primers M1SS and BC2_uni_R was performed on all cDNA. In the original analysis: Each sample was normalized by randomly selecting 1 million high-quality reads, each carrying a distinct molecular identifier. Reads with shared molecular identifiers were discarded instead of being binned into consensus sequences. CDR3 identification, clonotype clustering and error correction used MiTCR with a Q25 quality threshold and the strictest error-elimination algorithm. Lower-bound total TCR beta diversity was estimated with a nonparametric unseen species model using Euler transformation. TCRdb cleaned the public reads at Q25 with fastp, built clones with MiXCR and kept in-frame beta chains. All rows with the same CDR3 protein become a single entry with the most common DNA and genes. The V and J calls here are based on TCRdb, not the publication. The sample table lists over 1,200,000 distinct CDR3 sequences, 59% of them with a count of one. Jointly, the top ten make up 5.5% to 8% of the sample.

This sample is part of a study of blood T cells in healthy people across ages (dated by TCRdb to the mid-2010s). With respect to the entire study: In model experiments, template switching captured about one uniquely barcoded TCR beta cDNA molecule for every two T cells. To avoid experimental bias, donors of different ages were distributed randomly across sequencing lanes. Using the same blood draw, the study looked at two additional independent replicas of 1 million unique cDNA reads for two donors, one aged 18 to 29 and the other aged 80 or older. Age-related changes in TCR beta repertoire diversity were measured in the study by deep sequencing normalized with unique cDNA molecular identifiers. Four age groups were formed from the donors: young (average about 15 years), middle-aged (around 37), aged (approximately 60) and long-lived (around 82). Study-wide findings and limitations: Since profiling was done on bulk unsorted PBMCs, naive and antigen-experienced compartments could not be conclusively compared. Compared with the aged group, the long-lived group had more naive CD4+ T cells, fewer expanded clones and increased TCR diversity, suggesting age selection. Observed TCR beta diversity per million T cells fell roughly linearly with age, and a significant reduction was already apparent by age around 39. There was a strong correlation between observed TCR beta diversity and the percentage of naive T cells measured by flow cytometry. Estimates of total diversity based on one million sequenced T cells were regarded as lower bounds and as underestimates. The CMV infection status of donors was not known, potentially confounding age-related changes in expanded clonotypes.

From the cysteine up to the phenylalanine, the CDR3 has a length of 15 residues. Solely the CDR3 DNA is kept, with 45 bases framed from the first base. CDR1 and CDR2 were assigned from the germline V gene (reference sequence) as MNHEY and SMNVEV. V is cut back by 6 bases and J by 4 bases, with 11 bases in the junction unmatched. The donors were roughly 39 Caucasian individuals from Russia, aged roughly 6 to 90 years, who were systemically healthy. Roughly 10 milliliters of peripheral blood were collected from each donor into EDTA-treated Vacutainer tubes. Ficoll-Paque density-gradient centrifugation was used to isolate PBMCs, with at least 6.5 million per sample. Total RNA, at least 5.5 micrograms per sample, was extracted from PBMCs with Trizol reagent. For every donor, flow cytometry on a PBMC aliquot measured the percentage of naive CD45RAhigh/CD27high T cells.

The receptor was isolated from a young man in good health. The sample was blood. The chain is encoded by TRBV27 joined to TRBJ2-5; TRBD2 agrees with 7 junctional bases. The DNA reads TGTGCCAGCAGGCTTAGCGGGTGGGCGGGAGAGACCCAGTACTTC. Its product reads: CASRLSGWAGETQYF.